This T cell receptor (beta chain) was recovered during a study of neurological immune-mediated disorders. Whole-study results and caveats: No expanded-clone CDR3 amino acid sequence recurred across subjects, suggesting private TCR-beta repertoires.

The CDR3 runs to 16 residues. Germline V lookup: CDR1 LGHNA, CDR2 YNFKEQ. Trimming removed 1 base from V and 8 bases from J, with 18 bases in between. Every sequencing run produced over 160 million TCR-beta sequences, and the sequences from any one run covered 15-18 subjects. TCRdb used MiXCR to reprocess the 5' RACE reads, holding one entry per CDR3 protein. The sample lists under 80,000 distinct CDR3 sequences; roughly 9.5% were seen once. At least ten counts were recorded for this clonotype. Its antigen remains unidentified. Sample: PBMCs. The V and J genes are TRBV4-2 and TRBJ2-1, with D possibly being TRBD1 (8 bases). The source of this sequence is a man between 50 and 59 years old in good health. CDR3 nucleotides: TGTGCCAGCAGCCAAGGTGATGAAGCGGGACAGGATGAGCAGTTCTTC. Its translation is CASSQGDEAGQDEQFF.